This T cell receptor beta chain was recorded in a study of regulatory T cells in long-lasting Graves disease. Study outcomes and limitations: Between persistent patients, a few thousand public clonotypes were shared, exceeding the roughly 1,000 shared between new patients. Persistent cases favored TRBV28, TRBJ1-2 and TRBJ2-5.

Per germline, CDR1 SEHNR and CDR2 FQNEAQ (reference sequence). This CDR3 has 16 residues. V shed 5 bases, J shed 7 bases, and the junction held 11 bases outside the gene matches. Researchers made TCR beta libraries by using iRepertoire HTBI primers and running Arm-PCR on CDR3 regions. TCRdb re-called the multiplex PCR reads through MiXCR, storing one row per CDR3 protein. The sample yields roughly 450,000 distinct CDR3 sequences, around a quarter seen once. Specified time point: persistent/refractory GD, antithyroid drugs over 5 years with positive TRAb. PBMCs provided the RNA from which the TCR library was made. Patient provenance is recorded as an endocrinology department in Xi'an, China. Of note for this clonotype: No antigen is known for it.

The specimen was peripheral blood mononuclear cells (PBMCs), collected when the disease was refractory, from a patient treated with antithyroid drugs. V gene TRBV7-9 combines with J gene TRBJ2-5, with 12 bases fitting TRBD2. The TCR comes from a female donor with Graves disease. CDR3 in amino acids: CASSGGTSGPGGTQYF. CDR3 sequence (DNA): TGTGCCAGCAGCGGCGGGACTAGCGGGCCCGGAGGGACCCAGTACTTC.